Each of the 10 T cell receptor beta chains below was sequenced from the same sample in a study of T cells in Graves' hyperthyroidism and ophthalmopathy. RNA transcripts yielded amplified TCR beta CDR3 regions. The HTBI primer set served for first-round RT-PCR of the TCR CDR3. TCRdb fed the multiplex PCR reads into MiXCR, producing one record per CDR3 protein. Among under 700,000 distinct CDR3 sequences listed, approximately 15% were seen once. What was sequenced was blood. All receptors derive from a woman aged 18-29 years with Graves' hyperthyroidism.

This clonotype was counted a few times. Germline and junction disagree at one end, which may indicate a read error. The chain links TRBV11-2 to TRBJ1-1; D is possibly TRBD1 (6 bases). CDR1 and CDR2 from the germline V gene are SGHAT and FQNNGV. The CDR3 is 14 amino acids. The CDR3 sequence is CASSPKQGVTEAFF. In DNA form, the CDR3 reads TGCGCCAGCAGCCCCAAACAGGGTGTCACTGAAGCTTTCTTT.

This clonotype came up many times. V and J are TRBV11-2 and TRBJ2-3; the D call may be TRBD1 or TRBD2 (5 bases each). Trimming removed 0 bases at V and 3 bases at J, with 13 bases between. CDR3 length equals 16 residues. Germline V gene sequence: CDR1 SGHAT, CDR2 FQNNGV. CDR3 region: CASSLEMGPRTDTQYF. DNA of the CDR3: TGTGCCAGCAGCTTAGAGATGGGACCAAGGACAGATACGCAGTATTTT.

This clonotype was seen at least ten times. The rearrangement uses TRBV20-1 and TRBJ1-1; 7 bases fit TRBD1. The CDR3 has 14 residues. The germline CDR1 and CDR2 sequences are DFQATT and SNEGSKA (reference sequence). V shed 4 bases, J shed 3 bases, and the junction held 8 bases outside the gene matches. The CDR3 DNA sequence: TGCAGTGCTAAGACGACAGGGTCGTACACTGAAGCTTTCTTT. It codes for CSAKTTGSYTEAFF.

This clonotype was counted many times. This chain links TRBV12-3 or TRBV12-4 with TRBJ1-4; no definite D call. CDR3 length equals 15 residues. V was pared by 7 bases and J by 5 bases, with 17 bases between. The CDR3 is CASTLSHGPNEKLFF. The CDR3 DNA follows: TGTGCCAGCACCCTCTCACATGGGCCGAATGAAAAACTGTTTTTT.

The chain uses TRBV7-9 and TRBJ1-1; 12 bases fit TRBD1. V dropped 5 bases and J dropped 11; count of bases not matched to a gene: 12. Germline assignment: CDR1 SEHNR and CDR2 FQNEAQ (reference sequence). This CDR3 spans 15 amino acids. This CDR3 reads CASSPTGTGGNRAFF. The CDR3 DNA reads TGTGCCAGCAGCCCTACCGGGACAGGGGGCAATAGGGCTTTCTTT.

Many counts were recorded for this clonotype. The V and J genes are TRBV20-1 and TRBJ2-7, with 11 nucleotides matching TRBD1. The CDR3 is made up of 15 amino acids. Trimming at V came to 6 bases and at J to 3 bases, leaving 10 bases not matched to a gene. The germline gives CDR1 DFQATT, CDR2 SNEGSKA (reference sequence). The CDR3, as DNA: TGCAGTGCCACATACCGGGACAGGGGGTTCTACGAGCAGTACTTC. The encoded protein is CSATYRDRGFYEQYF.

This clonotype has at least ten counts. The V and J genes are TRBV7-2 and TRBJ1-1, with TRBD1 matching over 9 bases. Looked up from germline, CDR1 is SGHTA and CDR2 is FQGNSA. After removal of 2 bases from V and 1 base from J, the junction contained 8 bases not matched to a gene. CDR3 size: 17 residues. The CDR3 spells CASSLSNRGLRNTEAFF. CDR3 sequence (DNA): TGTGCCAGCAGCTTAAGCAACAGGGGGCTTAGGAACACTGAAGCTTTCTTT.

This chain uses TRBV6-2 or TRBV6-3 with TRBJ2-1, with D maybe TRBD2 (7 bases). The V end was cut by 2 bases, the J end by 11 bases, with 10 bases between. The germline V gene encodes CDR1 MNHEY and CDR2 SVGEGT. The CDR3 sequence is 12 residues long. CDR3 residues: CASSYGGGKQFF. For the CDR3, the DNA is TGTGCCAGCAGTTACGGCGGGGGCAAGCAGTTCTTC.

This clonotype was detected many times. The gene calls are TRBV7-2 and TRBJ2-7; 7 bases map to TRBD2. The CDR3 runs to 15 residues. The V gene's germline CDR1 is SGHTA and CDR2 FQGNSA. The ends lost 3 bases at V and 2 bases at J; junction bases unmatched: 7. In DNA form, the CDR3 reads TGTGCCAGCAGCTTGAGGCGGGGGACCACCTACGAGCAGTACTTC. Encoded protein: CASSLRRGTTYEQYF.

The table lists this clonotype with a few counts. CDR3 in amino acids: CASSYGLGSGAKNIQYF. The CDR3, as DNA: TGTGCCAGCAGTTACGGTTTAGGGTCCGGGGCCAAAAACATTCAGTACTTC. J is TRBJ2-4 and V is TRBV6-2 or TRBV6-3; D unresolved. Germline V lookup: CDR1 MNHEY, CDR2 SVGEGT. This CDR3 has 17 amino acids. V was pared by 2 bases and J by 1 base, with 15 bases between.